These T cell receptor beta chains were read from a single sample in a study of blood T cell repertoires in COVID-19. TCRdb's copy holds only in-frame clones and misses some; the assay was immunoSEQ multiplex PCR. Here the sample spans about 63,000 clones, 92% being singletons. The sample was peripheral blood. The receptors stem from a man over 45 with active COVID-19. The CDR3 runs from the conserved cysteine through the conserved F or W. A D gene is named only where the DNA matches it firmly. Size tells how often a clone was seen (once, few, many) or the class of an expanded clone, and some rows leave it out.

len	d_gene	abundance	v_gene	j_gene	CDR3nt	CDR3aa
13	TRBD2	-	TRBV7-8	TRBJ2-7	TGTGCCAGCAGCTTACCCGGGGGGTACGAGCAGTACTTC	CASSLPGGYEQYF
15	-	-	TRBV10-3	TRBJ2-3	TGTGCCATCAGTGGAGGAGGGGACGGTGCAGATACGCAGTATTTT	CAISGGGDGADTQYF
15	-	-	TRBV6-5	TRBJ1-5	TGTGCCAGCAGGTCTTCCGGGACACCAAAGGAGCCCCAGCATTTT	CASRSSGTPKEPQHF
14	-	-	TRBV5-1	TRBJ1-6	TGCGCCAGCAGCTTGGTGGCAGGAAATTCACCCCTCCACTTT	CASSLVAGNSPLHF
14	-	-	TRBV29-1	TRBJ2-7	TGCAGCGTTGAAGACGACAACGGTTCCTACGAGCAGTACTTC	CSVEDDNGSYEQYF
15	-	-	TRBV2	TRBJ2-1	TGTGCCAGCAGTGACAGGGACTCGCACGCAGGTGAGCAGTTCTTC	CASSDRDSHAGEQFF
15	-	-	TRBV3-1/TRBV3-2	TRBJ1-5	TGTGCCAGCAGCCCAGGCCTCATTAGCAATCAGCCCCAGCATTTT	CASSPGLISNQPQHF
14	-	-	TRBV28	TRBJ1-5	TGTGCCAGCAGTTTATCAGGGAGCAATCAGCCCCAGCATTTT	CASSLSGSNQPQHF
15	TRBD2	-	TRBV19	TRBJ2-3	TGTGCCAGTAGTACTAGCGGGAGTAGGCCAGATACGCAGTATTTT	CASSTSGSRPDTQYF
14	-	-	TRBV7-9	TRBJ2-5	TGTGCCAGCAGCCTACGGACAGCAGAAGAGACCCAGTACTTC	CASSLRTAEETQYF
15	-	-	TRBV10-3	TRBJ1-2	TGTGCCATCAGTGTCCTGATGGACAAGAACTATGGCTACACCTTC	CAISVLMDKNYGYTF
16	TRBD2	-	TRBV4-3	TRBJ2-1	TGCGCCAGCAGCCAAGACGGCGGCGGGGGGTCGTATGAGCAGTTCTTC	CASSQDGGGGSYEQFF
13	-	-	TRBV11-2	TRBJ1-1	TGTGCCAGCAGCTTAGGGGGGGGCCGGGAAGCTTTCTTT	CASSLGGGREAFF
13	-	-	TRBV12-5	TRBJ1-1	TGTGCTAGTGGCCTCCGTCGGGACACTGAAGCTTTCTTT	CASGLRRDTEAFF
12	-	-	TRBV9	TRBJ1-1	TGTGCCAGCAGCGTAATAACCGGTGAAGCTTTCTTT	CASSVITGEAFF
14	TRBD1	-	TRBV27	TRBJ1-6	TGTGCCAGCAGGTCCGGGACAGCTAATTCACCCCTCCACTTT	CASRSGTANSPLHF
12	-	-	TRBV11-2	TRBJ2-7	TGTGCCAGCAGCCGACTAGTTTACGAGCAGTACTTC	CASSRLVYEQYF
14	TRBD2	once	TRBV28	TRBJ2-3	TGTGCCAGCAGAAGCGGGAGGGTGCCAGATACGCAGTATTTT	CASRSGRVPDTQYF
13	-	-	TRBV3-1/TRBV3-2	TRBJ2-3	TGTGCCAGCAGCCTAGGGCCCGGGACTCCCCAGTATTTT	CASSLGPGTPQYF
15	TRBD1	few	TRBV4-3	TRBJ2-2	TGCGCCAGCAGCCAAGACGGGACAGGGCTCGGGGAGCTGTTTTTT	CASSQDGTGLGELFF
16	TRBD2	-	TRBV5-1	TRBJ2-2	TGCGCCAGCAGCCCCCTAGCGGGAGCGAACACCGGGGAGCTGTTTTTT	CASSPLAGANTGELFF
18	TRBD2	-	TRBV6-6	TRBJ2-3	TGTGCCAGCATTCGGCTAGCGGGAGTATCTTCTGGCACAGATACGCAGTATTTT	CASIRLAGVSSGTDTQYF
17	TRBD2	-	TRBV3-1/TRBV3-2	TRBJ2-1	TGTGCCAGCAGCCCAACCGGGACTAGAGGGGCCCAAAATGAGCAGTTCTTC	CASSPTGTRGAQNEQFF
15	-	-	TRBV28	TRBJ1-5	TGTGCCAGCAGTTTTGCGGGGATTAGCAATCAGCCCCAGCATTTT	CASSFAGISNQPQHF
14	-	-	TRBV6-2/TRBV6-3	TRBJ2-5	TGTGCCAGCAGTACCCGGGGGGCCGGAGAGACCCAGTACTTC	CASSTRGAGETQYF
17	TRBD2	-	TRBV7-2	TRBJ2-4	TGTGCCAGCAGCCTGGGTCTAGCGGGGGGGCCGAAGTACATTCAGTACTTC	CASSLGLAGGPKYIQYF
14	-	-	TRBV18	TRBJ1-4	TGTGCCAGCTCACCGCCGGGGACACTCGAAAAACTGTTTTTT	CASSPPGTLEKLFF
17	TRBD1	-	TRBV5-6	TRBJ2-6	TGTGCCAGCAGCTTCAGGGGGCAGGGTTCTGGGGCCAACGTCCTGACTTTC	CASSFRGQGSGANVLTF
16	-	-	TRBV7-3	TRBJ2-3	TGTGCCAGCAGCTCAGGGTTGAGGATTAGCACAGATACGCAGTATTTT	CASSSGLRISTDTQYF
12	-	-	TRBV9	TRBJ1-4	TGTGCCAGCAGCCTAGCGGGGGGTGAACTGTTTTTT	CASSLAGGELFF
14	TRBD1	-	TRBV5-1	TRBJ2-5	TGCGCCAGCAGGGAGCCAGGGGGACAAGGGACCCAGTACTTC	CASREPGGQGTQYF
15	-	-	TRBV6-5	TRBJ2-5	TGTGCCAGCAACCTCGCCCGCGAGCGGAGAGAGACCCAGTACTTC	CASNLARERRETQYF
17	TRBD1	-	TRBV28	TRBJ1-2	TGTGCCAGCAGTTCCCCCGGACAGGGGGCGCACAACTATGGCTACACCTTC	CASSSPGQGAHNYGYTF
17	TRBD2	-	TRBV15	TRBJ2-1	TGTGCCACCAGCAGAGAACACGCGGGAGCGGCCCACAATGAGCAGTTCTTC	CATSREHAGAAHNEQFF
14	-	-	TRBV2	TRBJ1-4	TGTGCCAGCTTCCCAGGAACCTTCAATGAAAAACTGTTTTTT	CASFPGTFNEKLFF
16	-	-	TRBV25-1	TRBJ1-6	TGTGCCAGCAGTGACCAGGGGTGGGGGAATAATTCACCCCTCCACTTT	CASSDQGWGNNSPLHF
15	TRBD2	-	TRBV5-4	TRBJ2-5	TGTGCCAGCAGCAAGAGACTAGCGGGGGTGGGGACCCAGTACTTC	CASSKRLAGVGTQYF
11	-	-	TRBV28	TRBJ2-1	TGTGCCAGCAGTCCTCGACGCGGGCAGTTCTTC	CASSPRRGQFF
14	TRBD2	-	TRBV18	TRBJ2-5	TGTGCCAGCTCAGGGACTAGTACCCAAGAGACCCAGTACTTC	CASSGTSTQETQYF
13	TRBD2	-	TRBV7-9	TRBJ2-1	TGTGCCACCGGGACTAGCGGGAGAAATGAGCAGTTCTTC	CATGTSGRNEQFF
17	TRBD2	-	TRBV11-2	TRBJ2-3	TGTGCCAGCAAAATGACTAGCGGGGGAGTCAGCACAGATACGCAGTATTTT	CASKMTSGGVSTDTQYF
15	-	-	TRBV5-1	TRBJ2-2	TGCGCCAGCACCCCGATAGCCGGGGGCACCGGGGAGCTGTTTTTT	CASTPIAGGTGELFF